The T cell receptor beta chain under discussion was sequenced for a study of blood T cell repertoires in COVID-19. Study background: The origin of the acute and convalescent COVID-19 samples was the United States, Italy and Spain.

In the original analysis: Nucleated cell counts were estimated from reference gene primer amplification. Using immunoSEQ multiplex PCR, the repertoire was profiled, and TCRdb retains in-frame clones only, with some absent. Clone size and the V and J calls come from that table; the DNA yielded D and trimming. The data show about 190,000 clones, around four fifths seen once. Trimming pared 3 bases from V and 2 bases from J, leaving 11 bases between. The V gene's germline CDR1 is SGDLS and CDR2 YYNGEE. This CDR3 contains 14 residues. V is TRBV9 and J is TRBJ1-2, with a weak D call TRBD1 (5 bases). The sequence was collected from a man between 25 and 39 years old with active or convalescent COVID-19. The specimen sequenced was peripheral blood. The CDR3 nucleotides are TGTGCCAGCAGCGGGCAGGGAAAAAACTATGGCTACACCTTC. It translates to CASSGQGKNYGYTF.